This T cell receptor (beta chain) came from a study of Tregs in tolerant kidney transplant recipients. The germline CDR1 and CDR2 sequences are SGDLS and YYNGEE. There are 17 residues in the CDR3. V was trimmed by 0 bases and J by 2 bases, leaving 15 bases between them. Libraries were prepared by immunoSEQ multiplex PCR; TCRdb keeps only in-frame clonotypes and omits some of them. The sample includes tens of thousands of clones, approximately 85% seen only once; the top ten take roughly 2.2%. V gene TRBV9 combines with J gene TRBJ2-1, with D maybe TRBD1 (6 bases). Sequences were derived from Tregs from blood, sampled before the transplant. This receptor was obtained from a human donor who received a combined kidney and bone marrow transplant. DNA of the CDR3: TGTGCCAGCAGCGTAGTTGGGGGATGGGGGCCCTACAATGAGCAGTTCTTC. This codes for CASSVVGGWGPYNEQFF.